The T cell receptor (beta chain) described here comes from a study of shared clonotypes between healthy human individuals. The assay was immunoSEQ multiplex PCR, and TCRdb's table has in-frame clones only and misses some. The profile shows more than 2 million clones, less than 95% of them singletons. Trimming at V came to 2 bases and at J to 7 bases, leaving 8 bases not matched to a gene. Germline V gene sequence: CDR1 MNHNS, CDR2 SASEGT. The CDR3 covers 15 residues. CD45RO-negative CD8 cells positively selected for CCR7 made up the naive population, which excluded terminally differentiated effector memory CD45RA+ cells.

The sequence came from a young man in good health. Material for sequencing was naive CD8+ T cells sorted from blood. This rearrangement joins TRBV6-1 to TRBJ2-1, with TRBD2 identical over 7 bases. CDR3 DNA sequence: TGTGCCAGCAGTGAATGGTATAGCGGGTTGAATGAGCAGTTCTTC. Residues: CASSEWYSGLNEQFF.